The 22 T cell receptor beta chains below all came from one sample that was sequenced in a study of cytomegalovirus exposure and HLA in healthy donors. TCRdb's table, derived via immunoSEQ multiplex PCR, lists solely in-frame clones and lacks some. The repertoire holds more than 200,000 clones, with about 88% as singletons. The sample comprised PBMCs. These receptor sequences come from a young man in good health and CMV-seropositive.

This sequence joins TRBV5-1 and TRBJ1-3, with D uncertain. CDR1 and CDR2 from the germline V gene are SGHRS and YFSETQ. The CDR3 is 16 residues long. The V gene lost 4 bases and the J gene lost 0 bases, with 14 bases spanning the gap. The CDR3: CASSLNAVNSGNTIYF. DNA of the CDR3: TGCGCCAGCAGCCTCAACGCGGTCAACTCTGGAAACACCATATATTTT.

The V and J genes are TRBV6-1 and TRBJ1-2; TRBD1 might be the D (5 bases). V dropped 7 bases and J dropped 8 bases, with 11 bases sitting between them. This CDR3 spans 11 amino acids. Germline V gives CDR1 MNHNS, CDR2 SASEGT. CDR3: CASKERGGYTF. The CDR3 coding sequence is TGTGCCAGCAAGGAGAGGGGAGGCTACACCTTC.

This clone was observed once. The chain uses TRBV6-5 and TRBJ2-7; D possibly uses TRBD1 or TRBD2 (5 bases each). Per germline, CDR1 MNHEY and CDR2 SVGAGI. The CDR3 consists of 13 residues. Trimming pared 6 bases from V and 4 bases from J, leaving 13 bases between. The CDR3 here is CASSGRGGYEQYF. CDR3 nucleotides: TGTGCCAGCAGCGGCCGTGGGGGATACGAGCAGTACTTC.

This CDR3 is CASSWTGRSNEQFF. The CDR3 DNA sequence: TGTGCCAGCAGTTGGACAGGTCGGAGCAATGAGCAGTTCTTC. The V and J genes are TRBV2 and TRBJ2-1, with 7 bases lining up with TRBD1. The junction had 7 bases not matched to a gene; V was cut back by 5 bases and J by 6 bases. The CDR3 spans 14 residues. CDR1 is SNHLY and CDR2 is FYNNEI in the germline V gene. The full variable domain, with the rest looked up from reference TRBV2 and TRBJ2-1, is EPEVTQTPSHQVTQMGQEVILRCVPISNHLYFYWYRQILGQKVEFLVSFYNNEISEKSEIFDDQFSVERPDGSNFTLKIRSTKLEDSAMYFCASSWTGRSNEQFFGPGTRLTVL.

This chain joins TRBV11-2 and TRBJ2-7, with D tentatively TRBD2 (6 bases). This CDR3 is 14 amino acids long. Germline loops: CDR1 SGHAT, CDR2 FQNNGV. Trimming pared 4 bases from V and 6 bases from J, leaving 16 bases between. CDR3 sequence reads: CASSSTRGKLEQYF. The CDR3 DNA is TGTGCCAGCAGCTCTACCCGGGGGAAGCTCGAGCAGTACTTC.

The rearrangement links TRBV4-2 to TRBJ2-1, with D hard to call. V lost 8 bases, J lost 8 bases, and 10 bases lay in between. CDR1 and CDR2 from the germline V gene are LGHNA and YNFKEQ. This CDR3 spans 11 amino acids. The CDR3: CASRSIYEQFF. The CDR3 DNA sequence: TGTGCCAGCCGCTCCATTTATGAGCAGTTCTTC.

The CDR3 reads CASSQETTLEGYGYTF. The CDR3 DNA reads TGTGCCAGCAGCCAAGAGACAACATTAGAGGGGTATGGCTACACCTTC. This chain connects TRBV4-2 to TRBJ1-2, with a tentative D call TRBD1 (5 bases). V shed 0 bases and J shed 5 bases, with 16 bases lying between them. The CDR3 length is 16 residues. Germline CDR1 is LGHNA and CDR2 is YNFKEQ.

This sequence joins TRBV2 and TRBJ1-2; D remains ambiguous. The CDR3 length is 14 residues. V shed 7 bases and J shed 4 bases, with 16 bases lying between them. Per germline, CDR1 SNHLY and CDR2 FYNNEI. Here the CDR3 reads CASTPGQAFYGYTF. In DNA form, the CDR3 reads TGTGCCAGCACCCCTGGGCAGGCTTTCTATGGCTACACCTTC.

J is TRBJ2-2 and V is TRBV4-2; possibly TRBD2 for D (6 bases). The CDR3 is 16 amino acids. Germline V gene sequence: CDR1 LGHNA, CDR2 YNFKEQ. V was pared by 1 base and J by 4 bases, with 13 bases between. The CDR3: CASSQVGYSGTGELFF. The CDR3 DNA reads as TGTGCCAGCAGCCAAGTGGGTTATAGCGGCACCGGGGAGCTGTTTTTT.

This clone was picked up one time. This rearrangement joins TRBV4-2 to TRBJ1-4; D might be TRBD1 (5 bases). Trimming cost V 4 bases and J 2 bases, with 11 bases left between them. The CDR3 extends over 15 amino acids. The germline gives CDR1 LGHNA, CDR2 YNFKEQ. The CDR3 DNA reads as TGTGCCAGCAGCCCGAGCGGGACCACTAATGAAAAACTGTTTTTT. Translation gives CASSPSGTTNEKLFF.

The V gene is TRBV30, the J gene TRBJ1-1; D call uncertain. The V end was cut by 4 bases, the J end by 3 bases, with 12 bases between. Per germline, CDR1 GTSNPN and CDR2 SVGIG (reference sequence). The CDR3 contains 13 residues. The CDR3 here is CAWTGLRDTEAFF. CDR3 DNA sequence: TGTGCCTGGACGGGCCTTAGGGACACTGAAGCTTTCTTT.

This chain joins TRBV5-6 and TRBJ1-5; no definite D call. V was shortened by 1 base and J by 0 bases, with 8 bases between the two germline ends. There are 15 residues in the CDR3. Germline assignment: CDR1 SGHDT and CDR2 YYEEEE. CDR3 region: CASSLSMNSNQPQHF. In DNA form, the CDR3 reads TGTGCCAGCAGCTTGTCAATGAATAGCAATCAGCCCCAGCATTTT.

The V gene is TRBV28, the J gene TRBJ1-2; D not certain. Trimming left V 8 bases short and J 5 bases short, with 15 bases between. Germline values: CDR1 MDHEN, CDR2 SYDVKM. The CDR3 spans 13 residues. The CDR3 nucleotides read TGTGCCAGCTCCGATAATGGGGTTTATGGCTACACCTTC. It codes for CASSDNGVYGYTF.

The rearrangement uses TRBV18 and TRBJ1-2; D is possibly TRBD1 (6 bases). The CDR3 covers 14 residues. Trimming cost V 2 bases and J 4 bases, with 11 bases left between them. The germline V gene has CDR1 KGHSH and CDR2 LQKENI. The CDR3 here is CASSPGRGTYGYTF. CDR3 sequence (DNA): TGTGCCAGCTCACCAGGCAGGGGAACCTATGGCTACACCTTC.

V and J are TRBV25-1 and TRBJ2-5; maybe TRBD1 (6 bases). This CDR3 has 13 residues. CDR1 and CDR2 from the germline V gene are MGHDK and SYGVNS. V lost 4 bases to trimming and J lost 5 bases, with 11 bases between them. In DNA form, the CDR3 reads TGTGCCAGCAGTGCGACAGGTTCCGAGACCCAGTACTTC. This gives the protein CASSATGSETQYF. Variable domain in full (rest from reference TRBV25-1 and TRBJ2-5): EADIYQTPRYLVIGTGKKITLECSQTMGHDKMYWYQQDPGMELHLIHYSYGVNSTEKGDLSSESTVSRIRTEHFPLTLESARPSHTSQYLCASSATGSETQYFGPGTRLLVL.

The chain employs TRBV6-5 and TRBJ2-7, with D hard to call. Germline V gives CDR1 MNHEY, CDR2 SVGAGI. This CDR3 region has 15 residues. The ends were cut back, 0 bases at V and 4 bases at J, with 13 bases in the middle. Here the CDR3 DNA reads TGTGCCAGCAGTTACTCGATAGGCCGCAGGTACGAGCAGTACTTC. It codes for CASSYSIGRRYEQYF.

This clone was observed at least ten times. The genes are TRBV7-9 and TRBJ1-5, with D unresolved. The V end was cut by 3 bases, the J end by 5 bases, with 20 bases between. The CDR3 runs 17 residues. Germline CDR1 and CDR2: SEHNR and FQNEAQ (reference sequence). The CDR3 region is CASSFGEIWAPDQPQHF. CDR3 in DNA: TGTGCCAGCAGCTTTGGGGAGATCTGGGCCCCCGATCAGCCCCAGCATTTT.

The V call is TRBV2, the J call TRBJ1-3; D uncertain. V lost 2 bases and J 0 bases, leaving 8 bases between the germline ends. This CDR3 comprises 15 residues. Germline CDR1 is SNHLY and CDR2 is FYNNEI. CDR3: CASSEKAGSGNTIYF. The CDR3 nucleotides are TGTGCCAGCAGTGAAAAGGCAGGCTCTGGAAACACCATATATTTT.

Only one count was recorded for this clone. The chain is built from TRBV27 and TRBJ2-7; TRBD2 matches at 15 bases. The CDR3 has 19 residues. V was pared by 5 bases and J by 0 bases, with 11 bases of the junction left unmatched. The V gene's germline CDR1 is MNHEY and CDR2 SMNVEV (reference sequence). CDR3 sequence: CASSKFGTSGRRSSYEQYF. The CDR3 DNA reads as TGTGCCAGCAGTAAATTCGGGACTAGCGGGAGGCGCAGCTCCTACGAGCAGTACTTC.

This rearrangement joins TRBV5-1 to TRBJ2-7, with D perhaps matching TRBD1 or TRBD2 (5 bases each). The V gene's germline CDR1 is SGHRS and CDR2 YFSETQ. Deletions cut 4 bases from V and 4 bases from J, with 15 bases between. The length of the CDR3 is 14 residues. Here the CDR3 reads CASSPTGTDYEQYF. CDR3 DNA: TGCGCCAGCAGCCCGACCGGGACGGATTACGAGCAGTACTTC.

In DNA, the CDR3 is TGTGCCAGCAGTTTGGGTAGCCTCTACGAGCAGTACTTC. As protein: CASSLGSLYEQYF. V gene TRBV28 combines with J gene TRBJ2-7, with D uncertain. Looked up from germline, CDR1 is MDHEN and CDR2 is SYDVKM. There are 13 residues in the CDR3. The V end was cut by 3 bases, the J end by 3 bases, with 9 bases between.

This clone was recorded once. The CDR3 protein is CASSPTGQLNTEAFF. CDR3 DNA sequence: TGTGCCAGCAGCCCAACTGGACAGCTGAACACTGAAGCTTTCTTT. The chain is built from TRBV9 and TRBJ1-1; maybe TRBD1 (6 bases). CDR3 length: 15 amino acids. CDR1 and CDR2 from the germline V gene are SGDLS and YYNGEE. Trimming took off 4 bases at V and 0 bases at J, with 13 bases between the two ends.